The 24 T cell receptor beta chains below all came from one sample that was sequenced in a study of shared clonotypes between healthy human individuals. Data came from immunoSEQ multiplex PCR; TCRdb stores just in-frame clones and leaves some out. The sample consists of some 470,000 clones, roughly four fifths of them appearing once. Material: PBMCs. The source is a woman aged 35 to 49 in good health. Some clones in this sample may be carry-over from other donors' samples.

The J gene is TRBJ2-1, the V gene TRBV30; a weak D match, TRBD2 (5 bases). Trimming pared 1 base from V and 2 bases from J, leaving 9 bases between. The length of the CDR3 is 14 residues. In germline, CDR1 is GTSNPN, CDR2 SVGIG (reference sequence). Here the CDR3 reads CAWSGGGPYNEQFF. For the CDR3, the DNA is TGTGCCTGGAGTGGTGGCGGGCCCTACAATGAGCAGTTCTTC.

The V and J genes are TRBV27 and TRBJ2-3; 9 positions match TRBD1. CDR1 is MNHEY, CDR2 SMNVEV, per germline (reference sequence). V shed 0 bases, J shed 1 base, and the junction held 17 bases outside the gene matches. CDR3 length: 21 amino acids. For the CDR3, the DNA is TGTGCCAGCAGTTTATCGGTATCGAGGACGGACAGGGGCTATCGCACAGATACGCAGTATTTT. Residues: CASSLSVSRTDRGYRTDTQYF.

V gene TRBV11-1 combines with J gene TRBJ2-4; no reliable D call. Germline V gene data show CDR1 as SGHAT and CDR2 as FQDESV (reference sequence). V shed 1 base and J shed 0 bases, with 7 bases lying between them. The CDR3 runs 15 residues. CDR3 residues: CASSLDGLAKNIQYF. The DNA for the CDR3 is TGTGCCAGCAGCTTAGACGGATTAGCCAAAAACATTCAGTACTTC.

This clone was found once. The rearrangement joins TRBV19 to TRBJ2-7; D might be TRBD1 (5 bases). The V and J ends lost 6 bases and 6 bases respectively, with 18 bases between them. Germline loops: CDR1 LNHDA, CDR2 SQIVND (reference sequence). The CDR3 spans 14 residues. The CDR3: CASSGLGQGGEQYF. The CDR3 coding sequence is TGTGCCAGTAGCGGCCTGGGGCAGGGCGGCGAGCAGTACTTC.

This clone was seen only a few times. The same CDR3 can be traced to other DNA sequences in this sample. The chain uses TRBV14 and TRBJ2-7; D is unclear. This CDR3 comprises 13 residues. Trimming shortened V by 0 bases and J by 3 bases, and 6 bases separated the two germline ends. Germline V gene lookup returns CDR1 SGHDN and CDR2 FVKESK. The CDR3 region is CASSQDLGYEQYF. CDR3 in DNA: TGTGCCAGCAGCCAAGATTTGGGCTACGAGCAGTACTTC.

Points on this clone: A far larger clone is one nucleotide away, so this likely arose from a read error. V usage is TRBV29-1 and J usage is TRBJ1-1; D is possibly TRBD1 (5 bases). This CDR3 is built from 13 residues. CDR1 is SQVTM, CDR2 ANQGSEA, per germline. V gave up 7 bases and J gave up 6 bases, with 18 bases separating them. CDR3 nucleotide sequence: TGCAGCGCTTACCGGGACGAGGATGCTGAAGCTTTCTTT. Its translation is CSAYRDEDAEAFF.

The chain carries TRBV10-3 and TRBJ2-1; TRBD2 matches 7 bases. The CDR3 sequence is 13 residues long. J lost 4 bases, V lost 10 bases, and 7 bases had no gene match. Looked up from germline, CDR1 is ENHRY and CDR2 is SYGVKD. The CDR3 spells CATSLAEYNEQFF. The CDR3, as DNA: TGTGCCACGTCGCTAGCGGAGTACAATGAGCAGTTCTTC.

In regard to this clone: A far larger clone is one base from this, pointing to a likely read error. This rearrangement joins TRBV28 to TRBJ1-4; D may be TRBD1 (6 bases). V was trimmed by 8 bases and J by 8 bases, leaving 18 bases between them. The CDR3 covers 14 residues. Germline V gene sequence: CDR1 MDHEN, CDR2 SYDVKM. The CDR3 loop is CASCKQGRREKLFF. CDR3 DNA: TGTGCCAGCTGTAAACAGGGAAGACGGGAAAAACTGTTTTTT.

As for this clone: A single base separates this from a much larger clone, so it may be a read error. The chain joins TRBV2 to TRBJ1-2; D is uncertain. The CDR3 contains 14 residues. From germline, CDR1 is SNHLY and CDR2 FYNNEI. CDR3 residues: CASHDGYSNYGYAF. The CDR3 nucleotides are TGTGCCAGCCACGACGGGTATTCTAACTATGGCTACGCCTTC.

This sequence joins TRBV28 and TRBJ2-1; D is ambiguous. Germline assignment: CDR1 MDHEN and CDR2 SYDVKM. Trimming pared 3 bases from V and 6 bases from J, leaving 12 bases between. The CDR3 is 14 residues long. CDR3 region: CASSLTPTLNEQFF. The CDR3 nucleotides read TGTGCCAGCAGTTTGACCCCTACCCTCAATGAGCAGTTCTTC.

The gene calls are TRBV4-1 and TRBJ2-7; 10 bases fit TRBD2. Germline CDR1 and CDR2: MGHRA and YSYEKL. The CDR3 length is 16 residues. With 1 base clipped from V and 4 bases from J, the junction kept 7 bases outside the gene matches. This CDR3 is CASSQGVASGGYEQYF. The CDR3 nucleotides are TGCGCCAGCAGCCAAGGTGTTGCTAGCGGGGGATACGAGCAGTACTTC.

The rearrangement joins TRBV7-3 to TRBJ2-3; D is uncertain. This CDR3 is 15 amino acids long. Trimming cost V 0 bases and J 1 base, with 8 bases left between them. The germline V gene encodes CDR1 SGHTA and CDR2 FQGTGA. CDR3 sequence (DNA): TGTGCCAGCAGCTTAACTTGGGCCGGCACAGATACGCAGTATTTT. It is translated as CASSLTWAGTDTQYF.

The chain recombines TRBV7-9 with TRBJ2-5; 10 bases match TRBD2. V shed 2 bases, J shed 3 bases, and the junction held 3 bases outside the gene matches. CDR1 and CDR2 (germline): SEHNR, FQNEAQ (reference sequence). The CDR3 is 15 amino acids. CDR3 amino acids: CASSLRGTSEETQYF. As DNA, the CDR3 is TGTGCCAGCAGCTTAAGGGGGACTAGCGAAGAGACCCAGTACTTC.

The chain is built from TRBV5-1 and TRBJ2-1, with 8 bases lining up with TRBD2. Germline CDR1 and CDR2: SGHRS and YFSETQ. V lost 3 bases, J lost 7 bases, and 9 bases stayed unmatched. This CDR3 has 15 amino acids. Written as DNA, the CDR3 is TGCGCCAGCAGCTCCACTAGCGGAGGGGAGAATGAGCAGTTCTTC. Protein product: CASSSTSGGENEQFF. Full variable domain (outside the CDR3, taken from reference TRBV5-1 and TRBJ2-1): KAGVTQTPRYLIKTRGQQVTLSCSPISGHRSVSWYQQTPGQGLQFLFEYFSETQRNKGNFPGRFSGRQFSNSRSEMNVSTLELGDSALYLCASSSTSGGENEQFFGPGTRLTVL.

The chain uses TRBV10-1 and TRBJ2-1; 12 bases line up with TRBD2. CDR3 length equals 14 residues. Germline trimming cut 4 bases from V and 12 bases from J; bases unmatched to any gene: 7. Germline CDR1 WNHNN, CDR2 SYGVQD (reference sequence). CDR3 in amino acids: CASSGTSGIQGQFF. CDR3 sequence (DNA): TGCGCCAGCAGTGGGACTAGCGGGATACAAGGGCAGTTCTTC.

This chain uses TRBV27 with TRBJ2-5; D perhaps matches TRBD2 (6 bases). The DNA end lines up better with TRBJ2-7; the J call may be wrong. Germline CDR1 is MNHEY and CDR2 is SMNVEV (reference sequence). The CDR3 has 17 residues. CDR3 residues: CASSFRSYSGPSYEQYF. CDR3 in DNA: TGTGCCAGCAGTTTTCGATCCTATAGCGGACCGAGCTACGAGCAGTACTTC.

A single count supports this clone. A read error may explain this, as a much larger clone is one base away. V and J are TRBV7-6 and TRBJ2-3; D is undetermined. CDR1 is SGHVS, CDR2 FNYEAQ, per germline. The V gene lost 4 bases and the J gene lost 2 bases, with 1 base spanning the gap. This CDR3 region has 11 residues. CDR3 sequence (DNA): TGTGCCAGCAGCTCCACAGATACGCAGTATTTT. Translated, it gives CASSSTDTQYF.

The gene calls are TRBV11-2 and TRBJ2-1; no reliable D call. The CDR3 runs 14 residues. Germline values: CDR1 SGHAT, CDR2 FQNNGV. V gave up 4 bases and J gave up 6 bases, with 13 bases separating them. This chain's CDR3 is CASSSPGNPNEQFF. CDR3 DNA sequence: TGTGCCAGCAGCTCTCCGGGCAATCCCAATGAGCAGTTCTTC.

The chain uses TRBV7-2 and TRBJ1-2, with a weak D call TRBD1 (5 bases). Trimming removed 5 bases at V and 4 bases at J, with 14 bases between. The CDR3 has 14 amino acids. The germline V gene encodes CDR1 SGHTA and CDR2 FQGNSA. This CDR3 reads CASSLGAGPYGYTF. DNA for the CDR3: TGTGCCAGCAGCCTAGGGGCGGGACCCTATGGCTACACCTTC.

The CDR3 bases are TGTGCCAGCAGCTTACCCCGCGTCGGGAGGGCCAGCACCGGGGAGCTGTTTTTT. Translating gives CASSLPRVGRASTGELFF. The genes are TRBV7-3 and TRBJ2-2; 8 bases are shared with TRBD2. From germline, CDR1 is SGHTA and CDR2 FQGTGA. The CDR3 length is 18 residues. The junction had 12 bases not matched to a gene; V was cut back by 2 bases and J by 4 bases.

As for this clone: The junction departs from the called germline gene at one end, perhaps through a read error. The rearrangement links TRBV2 to TRBJ2-1, with TRBD1 matching 10 bases. The CDR3 is 16 amino acids. Germline CDR1 and CDR2: SNHLY and FYNNEI. The CDR3 loop reads CAGSEDRGGYENEQFF. DNA for the CDR3: TGTGCCGGCAGCGAGGACAGGGGGGGTTATGAAAATGAGCAGTTCTTC.

The chain joins TRBV5-1 to TRBJ1-3, with 8 bases identical to TRBD1. The CDR3 has 12 amino acids. Germline CDR1 is SGHRS and CDR2 is YFSETQ. V shed 3 bases and J 8 bases; nucleotides not matched to a gene: 1. CDR3 in DNA: TGCGCCAGCAGCTCGGACAGGGACACCATATATTTT. Its translation is CASSSDRDTIYF.

The chain is built from TRBV9 and TRBJ1-1; D ambiguous. The V and J ends lost 3 bases and 3 bases respectively, with 12 bases between them. Germline CDR1 reads SGDLS; CDR2 reads YYNGEE. This CDR3 has 14 residues. The CDR3 sequence is CASSARRRDTEAFF. The CDR3 nucleotides read TGTGCCAGCAGCGCCCGAAGAAGGGACACTGAAGCTTTCTTT.

The rearrangement joins TRBV19 to TRBJ2-2; 14 positions match TRBD2. CDR3 length: 16 amino acids. The J segment lost 7 bases and the V segment lost 7 bases, leaving 8 bases of the junction unmatched. The germline gives CDR1 LNHDA, CDR2 SQIVND (reference sequence). This CDR3 reads CASISTSGRGIGELFF. The DNA for the CDR3 is TGTGCCAGTATCTCGACTAGCGGGAGGGGAATCGGGGAGCTGTTTTTT.